This T cell receptor beta chain came from a study of CD8 T cells in ankylosing spondylitis. Study results and limitations: Fewer than 10 highly homologous variants formed a TCR beta motif that appeared characteristic of ankylosing spondylitis blood. Peripheral blood held disease-linked clones only at relatively low frequency, and these were CD8+.

TCR beta libraries were made by quantitative 5'-RACE with molecular barcodes. MiXCR was run by TCRdb on the 5' RACE reads, yielding one entry per CDR3 protein. This table has about 130,000 distinct CDR3 sequences, roughly 13% appearing once. This clonotype is labeled medium-sized. What it recognizes is unknown. V gave up 0 bases and J gave up 6 bases; unmatched junction bases: 3. The germline V gene encodes CDR1 LGHNA and CDR2 YNFKEQ. The CDR3 runs 15 residues. The receptor's source is a female donor with ankylosing spondylitis or in good health (not recorded which). The sequenced sample was blood, either unsorted or a sorted T cell fraction (not recorded which). The chain carries TRBV4-2 and TRBJ2-1, with TRBD2 matching 9 bases. CDR3 region: CASSQDAGGPNEQFF. The CDR3 DNA sequence: TGTGCCAGCAGCCAAGATGCGGGGGGGCCCAATGAGCAGTTCTTC.